This is a list of T cell receptor beta chains from one sample in a study of radiotherapy plus CTLA-4 blockade in lung cancer. Clones were read by immunoSEQ multiplex PCR, and TCRdb kept only the in-frame ones, dropping some. Among roughly 90,000 clones listed, about three quarters were seen once. This material consisted of peripheral blood, taken from a patient treated with radiotherapy plus ipilimumab. Every receptor here comes from a human donor with non-small cell lung cancer that progressed on radiotherapy plus ipilimumab. CDR3s include the opening cysteine and the closing phenylalanine or tryptophan. A D gene is named only where the DNA matches it firmly. Size is stated for part of the rows, as once, few or many counts, or as a class when the clone is expanded.

>TRBJ1-1|TRBV27|NA|TRBD1
TGTGCCAGCAGTCGCAGGGGGTCGAAATACGGTGAAGCTTTCTTT
CASSRRGSKYGEAFF
>TRBJ2-5|TRBV7-9|few|NA
TGTGCCAGCAGCTCCCCGCCAGGGGGGGCTTATCAAGAGACCCAGTACTTC
CASSSPPGGAYQETQYF
>TRBJ2-7|TRBV5-6|few|NA
TGTGCCAGCAGCTTGGAAGGCTACGAGCAGTACTTC
CASSLEGYEQYF
>TRBJ1-1|TRBV5-6|NA|NA
TGTGCCAGCAGCTTAAGGAGGAACACTGAAGCTTTCTTT
CASSLRRNTEAFF
>TRBJ1-4|TRBV2|few|TRBD1
TGTGCCAGCAGTCCGACAGGGAGGAAGATTGGTAATGAAAAACTGTTTTTT
CASSPTGRKIGNEKLFF
>TRBJ2-5|TRBV7-8|NA|NA
TGTGCCAGCAGCTCGATGCCGGGCCAAGAGACCCAGTACTTC
CASSSMPGQETQYF
>TRBJ2-7|TRBV27|once|TRBD2
TGTGCCAGCCTATCGACTAGCGGGAGCCAAATCTCCTACGAGCAGTACTTC
CASLSTSGSQISYEQYF
>TRBJ2-3|TRBV9|few|NA
TGTGCCAGCAGCGTAGGCAGACGGGACTCGCCTTCTCTTGTCACAGATACGCAGTATTTT
CASSVGRRDSPSLVTDTQYF
>TRBJ2-7|TRBV7-2|few|NA
TGTGCCAGCAGAAAGGACGGAGCCGTCTCCTACGAGCAGTACTTC
CASRKDGAVSYEQYF
>TRBJ2-3|TRBV4-1|NA|NA
TGCGCCAGCAGCCAAGATTGGTTATTTAGCGGATCTAGCACAGATACGCAGTATTTT
CASSQDWLFSGSSTDTQYF
>TRBJ2-7|TRBV4-2|few|NA
TGTGCCAGCAGCCAAGCGGTGGGGACGGACGAGCAGTACTTC
CASSQAVGTDEQYF
>TRBJ2-5|TRBV28|once|NA
TGTGCCAGCAGTTTCCCCCTTGGACGCGAGACCCAGTACTTC
CASSFPLGRETQYF
>TRBJ1-2|TRBV11-2|NA|TRBD1
TGTGCCAGCAGCTCGTCAGGGGGAAACTATGGCTACACCTTC
CASSSSGGNYGYTF
>TRBJ2-5|TRBV9|NA|TRBD2
TGTGCCAGCGGTAGCGGGCAAGAGACCCAGTACTTC
CASGSGQETQYF
>TRBJ2-3|TRBV18|NA|NA
TGTGCCAGCTCACCCCCAGGGTTAGTCCTGACAGATACGCAGTATTTT
CASSPPGLVLTDTQYF
>TRBJ1-1|TRBV5-1|NA|NA
TGCGCCAGCAGCTTGGATACAGGTGGTACTGAAGCTTTCTTT
CASSLDTGGTEAFF
>TRBJ2-7|TRBV4-1|NA|NA
TGCGCCAGCAGCCCTAAAGTAGACACCCAAAGCACTTTCTTCTCCTACGAGCAGTACTTC
CASSPKVDTQSTFFSYEQYF
>TRBJ2-3|TRBV5-1|NA|NA
TGCGCCAGCGCCCTAGGCGCCAATACAGATACGCAGTATTTT
CASALGANTDTQYF
>TRBJ1-1|TRBV19|NA|NA
TGTGCCACAGGAGGAGGTGAAGCTTTCTTT
CATGGGEAFF
>TRBJ2-2|TRBV15|NA|NA
TGTGCCACCAGCAGAAGACGTGCCGGGACTTCTTACACCGGGGAGCTGTTTTTT
CATSRRRAGTSYTGELFF
>TRBJ2-3|TRBV7-9|NA|NA
TGTGCCAGCAGCTCCTTTCGGGAGGATACGCAGTATTTT
CASSSFREDTQYF
>TRBJ2-1|TRBV11-2|NA|NA
TGTGCCAGCAGCGAAGGGTCCTACAATGAGCAGTTCTTC
CASSEGSYNEQFF
>TRBJ2-3|TRBV7-2|NA|TRBD2
TGTGCCAGCAGCCAAGACTTAGCGGGGGCCGCAGATACGCAGTATTTT
CASSQDLAGAADTQYF
>TRBJ1-1|TRBV30|NA|NA
TGTGCCTCGATAGGAGGCCCGAACACTGAAGCTTTCTTT
CASIGGPNTEAFF
>TRBJ2-2|TRBV19|NA|NA
TGTGCCAGTACCGCAGGGGGGGCCGCCGGGGAGCTGTTTTTT
CASTAGGAAGELFF
>TRBJ1-3|TRBV7-2|NA|TRBD1
TGTGCCAGCAGCCGAAGCAGGGGGCCCGTCTCTGGAAACACCATATATTTT
CASSRSRGPVSGNTIYF
>TRBJ1-5|TRBV7-2|NA|NA
TGTGCCAGCAGCTCGGAGGGGGGCCGCCTAGATCAGCCCCAGCATTTT
CASSSEGGRLDQPQHF
>TRBJ1-1|TRBV4-2|NA|TRBD1
TGTGCCAGCAGCCCCAGGGGGCTGGGCACTGAAGCTTTCTTT
CASSPRGLGTEAFF
>TRBJ2-3|TRBV2|NA|NA
TGTGCCAGCACCCCGGAAGGCACAGATACGCAGTATTTT
CASTPEGTDTQYF